The 2 T cell receptor beta chains given below trace back to one sample, sequenced in a study of blood T cell repertoires in COVID-19 (dated by TCRdb to about 2020). Receptor libraries were prepared by the immunoSEQ multiplex PCR assay. TCRdb provides this immuneACCESS table in a form limited to in-frame rearrangements. Some clones are lacking; in checked studies, under half of them reflect an unresolved V gene, and why the rest are absent is not known. This sample lists 130,000 to 150,000 clones; around 81% were detected once. Roughly 6.4% of the sample rests with the top ten. Sequencing used PBMCs or T cells enriched from blood (not recorded which). The source is a woman between 40 and 50 years old who had recovered from COVID-19.

This clone was seen once. This chain joins TRBV4-2 and TRBJ1-5; 9 bases are shared with TRBD1. V lost 0 bases to trimming and J lost 7 bases; unmatched junction nucleotides: 7. Germline V gives CDR1 LGHNA, CDR2 YNFKEQ. This CDR3 comprises 16 residues. CDR3 region: CASSQESDRGIQPQHF. In DNA, the CDR3 is TGTGCCAGCAGCCAAGAATCGGACAGGGGAATCCAGCCCCAGCATTTT.

The gene calls are TRBV6-1 and TRBJ2-7, with 9 bases lining up with TRBD2. V was pared by 0 bases and J by 4 bases, with 10 bases of the junction left unmatched. Germline-derived CDR1 and CDR2 are MNHNS and SASEGT. This CDR3 has 17 residues. CDR3: CASSEASRLAEKYEQYF. CDR3 coding DNA: TGTGCCAGCAGTGAAGCAAGCCGACTAGCGGAGAAGTACGAGCAGTACTTC.